This T cell receptor beta chain was sequenced for a study of T-cell memory formation after mild COVID-19. Background on the study: Among the donors, TCR clusters were largely specific to each donor.

V lost 6 bases and J lost 5, with 10 bases in between. The CDR3 has 13 amino acids. In this sample, this clonotype turned up a few times. TCRdb called the 5' RACE reads again in MiXCR, with one record for every CDR3 protein. Of 350,000 to 500,000 distinct CDR3 sequences detected, under 25% appear once; the ten largest clones hold around 13%. The sequencing sample was made of PBMCs or a T cell subset sorted from them (not recorded which). This sequence joins TRBV12-3 or TRBV12-4 and TRBJ2-2; tentatively, D is TRBD1 (6 bases). The sequence was collected from an adult woman who had mild COVID-19 (a few samples of this study predate the infection). Cell type and time point are not known. In DNA, the CDR3 is TGTGCCAGCAGGCCCCAGGGGACCGGGGAGCTGTTTTTT. Protein product: CASRPQGTGELFF.